This is a list of T cell receptor beta chains from one sample in a study of cytomegalovirus exposure and HLA in healthy donors. The method was immunoSEQ multiplex PCR; TCRdb's version includes in-frame clones alone and lacks a portion of them. Among some 140,000 clones listed, around 77% were seen once. Sequenced material: PBMCs. These receptors were collected from a man between 18 and 35 years old in good health and CMV-seronegative. Both conserved end residues are part of each CDR3. A D gene is named only where the DNA matches it firmly. Clone size, where shown, is once, few, many, or a class for clones that have expanded.

d_call: .; j_call: TRBJ2-7; clone_size: once; v_call: TRBV30; cdr3_aa: CAWSPFQTGEQYF; cdr3_nt: TGTGCCTGGAGTCCTTTCCAGACCGGGGAGCAGTACTTC
d_call: TRBD1; j_call: TRBJ1-6; clone_size: once; v_call: TRBV7-2; cdr3_aa: CASSTTGGFSSPLHF; cdr3_nt: TGTGCCAGCAGCACGACAGGGGGATTTAGTTCACCCCTCCACTTT
d_call: .; j_call: TRBJ1-5; clone_size: .; v_call: TRBV15; cdr3_aa: CATSRGAAGNQPQHF; cdr3_nt: TGTGCCACCAGCAGAGGGGCGGCAGGGAATCAGCCCCAGCATTTT
d_call: TRBD1; j_call: TRBJ1-5; clone_size: .; v_call: TRBV10-3; cdr3_aa: CATGAQGNQPQHF; cdr3_nt: TGTGCGACAGGGGCGCAGGGCAATCAGCCCCAGCATTTT
d_call: .; j_call: TRBJ1-2; clone_size: few; v_call: TRBV6-5; cdr3_aa: CASSPSPYGYTF; cdr3_nt: TGTGCCAGCAGTCCATCCCCCTATGGCTACACCTTC
d_call: .; j_call: TRBJ2-1; clone_size: .; v_call: TRBV9; cdr3_aa: CASSPTTGASYNEQFF; cdr3_nt: TGTGCCAGCAGCCCTACGACAGGAGCATCCTACAATGAGCAGTTCTTC
d_call: .; j_call: TRBJ2-1; clone_size: .; v_call: TRBV6-6; cdr3_aa: CATDRVGALNEQFF; cdr3_nt: TGTGCCACCGACCGGGTGGGGGCGCTCAATGAGCAGTTCTTC
d_call: TRBD1; j_call: TRBJ2-7; clone_size: .; v_call: TRBV4-3; cdr3_aa: CASSQDQDREQYF; cdr3_nt: TGCGCCAGCAGCCAAGATCAGGACAGGGAGCAGTACTTC
d_call: .; j_call: TRBJ1-5; clone_size: .; v_call: TRBV29-1; cdr3_aa: CSVGVGGNQPQHF; cdr3_nt: TGCAGCGTTGGGGTCGGGGGCAATCAGCCCCAGCATTTT
d_call: TRBD1; j_call: TRBJ2-5; clone_size: .; v_call: TRBV6-1; cdr3_aa: CASSEVGQGGTQYF; cdr3_nt: TGTGCCAGCAGTGAAGTAGGACAGGGGGGGACCCAGTACTTC
d_call: TRBD1; j_call: TRBJ2-7; clone_size: few; v_call: TRBV5-6; cdr3_aa: CASSPSGGEQYF; cdr3_nt: TGTGCCAGCAGCCCATCAGGGGGCGAGCAGTACTTC
d_call: TRBD1; j_call: TRBJ2-7; clone_size: .; v_call: TRBV11-2; cdr3_aa: CASSLGQDYEQYF; cdr3_nt: TGTGCCAGCAGCTTGGGACAGGACTACGAGCAGTACTTC
d_call: TRBD2; j_call: TRBJ2-1; clone_size: few; v_call: TRBV27; cdr3_aa: CASSLLPLTSGVPASYNEQFF; cdr3_nt: TGTGCCAGCAGTTTGCTCCCTCTGACTAGCGGGGTTCCCGCCTCCTACAATGAGCAGTTCTTC
d_call: TRBD1; j_call: TRBJ1-1; clone_size: .; v_call: TRBV7-9; cdr3_aa: CASSPGGGSTEAFF; cdr3_nt: TGTGCCAGCAGCCCAGGGGGCGGGAGCACTGAAGCTTTCTTT
d_call: TRBD2; j_call: TRBJ2-3; clone_size: .; v_call: TRBV11-2; cdr3_aa: CASSLFGGVESTQYF; cdr3_nt: TGTGCCAGCAGCTTATTTGGGGGGGTCGAGAGTACGCAGTATTTT
d_call: TRBD1; j_call: TRBJ2-6; clone_size: .; v_call: TRBV11-3; cdr3_aa: CASSSSQGAGANVLTF; cdr3_nt: TGTGCCAGCAGCTCATCTCAGGGGGCTGGGGCCAACGTCCTGACTTTC
d_call: TRBD1; j_call: TRBJ2-7; clone_size: few; v_call: TRBV6-6; cdr3_aa: CASDSDRAHEQYF; cdr3_nt: TGTGCCAGCGACTCGGACAGGGCCCACGAGCAGTACTTC
d_call: .; j_call: TRBJ2-7; clone_size: .; v_call: TRBV30; cdr3_aa: CAWSRYTGIDYEQYF; cdr3_nt: TGTGCCTGGAGTCGTTATACAGGGATTGACTACGAGCAGTACTTC
d_call: .; j_call: TRBJ2-1; clone_size: .; v_call: TRBV29-1; cdr3_aa: CSVEGQGSEQFF; cdr3_nt: TGCAGCGTTGAAGGGCAGGGAAGTGAGCAGTTCTTC
d_call: .; j_call: TRBJ2-1; clone_size: .; v_call: TRBV5-6; cdr3_aa: CASSLREQNNEQFF; cdr3_nt: TGTGCCAGCAGCTTGCGGGAACAGAACAATGAGCAGTTCTTC
d_call: TRBD1; j_call: TRBJ2-7; clone_size: .; v_call: TRBV6-5; cdr3_aa: CASSERQGFYEQYF; cdr3_nt: TGTGCCAGCAGTGAACGACAGGGTTTCTACGAGCAGTACTTC
d_call: .; j_call: TRBJ1-1; clone_size: .; v_call: TRBV27; cdr3_aa: CASRPGWRGTEAFF; cdr3_nt: TGTGCCAGCAGGCCGGGATGGCGGGGAACTGAAGCTTTCTTT
d_call: TRBD2; j_call: TRBJ2-3; clone_size: .; v_call: TRBV20-1; cdr3_aa: CSARTSGVRYF; cdr3_nt: TGCAGTGCTAGAACTAGCGGGGTACGGTATTTT
d_call: .; j_call: TRBJ2-1; clone_size: .; v_call: TRBV27; cdr3_aa: CASSLAGSHEQFF; cdr3_nt: TGTGCCAGCAGTTTAGCAGGGTCACATGAGCAGTTCTTC
d_call: TRBD1; j_call: TRBJ2-7; clone_size: .; v_call: TRBV5-4; cdr3_aa: CASSSGTGSYEQYF; cdr3_nt: TGTGCCAGCAGTTCCGGGACAGGGTCCTACGAGCAGTACTTC
d_call: .; j_call: TRBJ2-1; clone_size: .; v_call: TRBV7-7; cdr3_aa: CASSPRTSGEQFF; cdr3_nt: TGTGCTAGCAGCCCGAGAACTAGTGGTGAGCAGTTCTTC
d_call: TRBD1; j_call: TRBJ1-6; clone_size: .; v_call: TRBV10-3; cdr3_aa: CATCPGQDYNSPLHF; cdr3_nt: TGTGCCACGTGTCCGGGACAGGACTATAATTCACCCCTCCACTTT
d_call: .; j_call: TRBJ1-2; clone_size: once; v_call: TRBV13; cdr3_aa: CASSLGRKHYGYTF; cdr3_nt: TGTGCCAGCAGCTTAGGGCGGAAGCACTATGGCTACACCTTC
d_call: .; j_call: TRBJ1-2; clone_size: .; v_call: TRBV5-4; cdr3_aa: CASSLDQPGGYTF; cdr3_nt: TGTGCCAGCAGCTTGGATCAACCAGGGGGCTACACCTTC
d_call: TRBD1; j_call: TRBJ1-1; clone_size: .; v_call: TRBV7-3; cdr3_aa: CASSLKPGGFTEAFF; cdr3_nt: TGTGCCAGCAGCTTAAAACCAGGGGGCTTCACTGAAGCTTTCTTT
d_call: .; j_call: TRBJ2-7; clone_size: once; v_call: TRBV15; cdr3_aa: CATSRGGLSYEQYF; cdr3_nt: TGTGCCACCAGCAGAGGGGGGCTCTCCTACGAGCAGTACTTC
d_call: TRBD1; j_call: TRBJ2-7; clone_size: .; v_call: TRBV7-8; cdr3_aa: CASSLGTGPSYEQYF; cdr3_nt: TGTGCCAGCAGCTTAGGGACAGGGCCGTCCTACGAGCAGTACTTC
d_call: .; j_call: TRBJ2-3; clone_size: .; v_call: TRBV7-2; cdr3_aa: CASSLTGTHSTDTQYF; cdr3_nt: TGTGCCAGCAGCTTAACAGGGACACATAGCACAGATACGCAGTATTTT
d_call: TRBD2; j_call: TRBJ2-5; clone_size: .; v_call: TRBV5-1; cdr3_aa: CASSLAVGRETQYF; cdr3_nt: TGCGCCAGCAGCTTGGCGGTCGGGAGGGAGACCCAGTACTTC
d_call: TRBD1; j_call: TRBJ1-4; clone_size: .; v_call: TRBV19; cdr3_aa: CASASSTGAIGSKLFF; cdr3_nt: TGTGCCAGCGCGTCTTCGACAGGGGCCATCGGGAGTAAACTGTTTTTT
d_call: TRBD1; j_call: TRBJ2-7; clone_size: .; v_call: TRBV9; cdr3_aa: CASSVGRQGADEQYF; cdr3_nt: TGTGCCAGCAGCGTAGGACGGCAGGGGGCTGACGAGCAGTACTTC
d_call: .; j_call: TRBJ2-7; clone_size: .; v_call: TRBV9; cdr3_aa: CASSDPAGEQYF; cdr3_nt: TGTGCCAGCAGCGACCCCGCCGGCGAGCAGTACTTC
d_call: .; j_call: TRBJ2-2; clone_size: few; v_call: TRBV6-5; cdr3_aa: CASSQITGELFF; cdr3_nt: TGTGCCAGCAGTCAAATCACCGGGGAGCTGTTTTTT
d_call: TRBD1; j_call: TRBJ2-7; clone_size: once; v_call: TRBV5-1; cdr3_aa: CASSELDRSCEQYF; cdr3_nt: TGCGCCAGCAGCGAACTGGACAGGTCGTGCGAGCAGTACTTC
d_call: TRBD1; j_call: TRBJ2-1; clone_size: .; v_call: TRBV7-2; cdr3_aa: CASSLEGQANNEQFF; cdr3_nt: TGTGCCAGCAGCTTAGAGGGACAGGCGAATAATGAGCAGTTCTTC